This TCR beta chain was obtained from a study of beta chain features in type 1 diabetes. Findings of the study overall: A moderate, significant TCRB CDR3 shortening appeared in type 1 diabetes across four CD4+ subsets.

This CDR3 has 14 amino acids. Germline CDR1 reads SEHNR; CDR2 reads FQNEAQ (reference sequence). V shed 6 bases, J shed 2 bases, and the junction held 7 bases outside the gene matches. Remarks on this clone: Antigen specificity is unknown.

Sequenced material consisted of expressed TCRB transcripts (all of the isolated RNA was reverse transcribed). This table comes from immunoSEQ multiplex PCR, and its TCRdb copy is limited to in-frame clones, with some not included. The table has around 150,000 clones, more than 60% seen once. CD45RO/CCR7/CD25/CD127/CD95/CD27 sorting isolated CD4+ naive, central memory, regulatory and stem cell-like memory cells. Sorted cells reached over 95% purity in every population. The chain employs TRBV7-9 and TRBJ2-7; 7 positions match TRBD1. The source of this sequence is a young man with type 1 diabetes. Sequencing was performed on naive CD4+ T cells from blood. The CDR3 region is CASSRGTVTYEQYF. As DNA, the CDR3 is TGTGCCAGCAGTCGTGGGACAGTAACCTACGAGCAGTACTTC. The whole variable domain, filled in from reference TRBV7-9 and TRBJ2-7, reads DTGVSQNPRHKITKRGQNVTFRCDPISEHNRLYWYRQTLGQGPEFLTYFQNEAQLEKSRLLSDRFSAERPKGSFSTLEIQRTEQGDSAMYLCASSRGTVTYEQYFGPGTRLTVT.